This T cell receptor beta chain was profiled in a study of blood T cell repertoires in COVID-19. Some clones are missing from TCRdb's copy, which holds only in-frame ones; the method was immunoSEQ multiplex PCR. The sample gives under 350,000 clones, around 85% of which show up once; approximately 7.5% is in the top ten. The sequence came from a human donor in a cohort sampled during active COVID-19. Sequencing was performed on peripheral blood.

The DNA for the CDR3 is TGTGCCAGCAGCTTGAGGGGGCTAAGCTCCTACGAGCAGTACTTC. It is translated as CASSLRGLSSYEQYF. The chain employs TRBV21-1 and TRBJ2-7; the table's D call, TRBD1, was not checked against the DNA. TRBV21-1 is listed as a pseudogene. The CDR3 loop spans 15 amino acids.